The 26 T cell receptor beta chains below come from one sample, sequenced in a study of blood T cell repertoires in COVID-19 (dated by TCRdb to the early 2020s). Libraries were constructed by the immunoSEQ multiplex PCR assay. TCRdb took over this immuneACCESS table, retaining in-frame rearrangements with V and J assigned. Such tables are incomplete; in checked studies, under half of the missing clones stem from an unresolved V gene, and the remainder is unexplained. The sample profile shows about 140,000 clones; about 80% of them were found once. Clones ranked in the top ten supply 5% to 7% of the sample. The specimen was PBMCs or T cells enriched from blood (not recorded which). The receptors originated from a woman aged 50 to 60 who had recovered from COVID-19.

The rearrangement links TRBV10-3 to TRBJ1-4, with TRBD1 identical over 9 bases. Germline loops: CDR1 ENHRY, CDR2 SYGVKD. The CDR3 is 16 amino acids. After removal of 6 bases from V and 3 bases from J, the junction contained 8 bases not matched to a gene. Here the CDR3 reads CAISPTGGTANEKLFF. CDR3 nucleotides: TGTGCCATCAGCCCGACAGGGGGAACTGCTAATGAAAAACTGTTTTTT.

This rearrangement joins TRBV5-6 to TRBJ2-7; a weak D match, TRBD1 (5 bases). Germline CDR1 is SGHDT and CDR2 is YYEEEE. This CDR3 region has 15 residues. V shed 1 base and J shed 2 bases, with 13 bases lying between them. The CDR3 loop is CASSLYRQNPYEQYF. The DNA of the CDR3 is TGTGCCAGCAGCTTGTACAGACAGAACCCCTACGAGCAGTACTTC.

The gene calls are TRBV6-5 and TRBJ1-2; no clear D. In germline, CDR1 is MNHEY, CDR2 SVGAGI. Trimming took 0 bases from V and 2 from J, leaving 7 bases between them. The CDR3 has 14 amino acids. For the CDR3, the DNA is TGTGCCAGCAGTTACTCGGGAGGGAACTATGGCTACACCTTC. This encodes CASSYSGGNYGYTF.

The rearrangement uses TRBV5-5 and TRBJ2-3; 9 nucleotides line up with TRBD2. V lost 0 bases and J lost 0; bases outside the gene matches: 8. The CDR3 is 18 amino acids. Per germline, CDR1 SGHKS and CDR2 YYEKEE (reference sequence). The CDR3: CASSLAAVRGGSTDTQYF. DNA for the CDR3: TGTGCCAGCAGCTTGGCCGCGGTGCGGGGGGGCAGCACAGATACGCAGTATTTT.

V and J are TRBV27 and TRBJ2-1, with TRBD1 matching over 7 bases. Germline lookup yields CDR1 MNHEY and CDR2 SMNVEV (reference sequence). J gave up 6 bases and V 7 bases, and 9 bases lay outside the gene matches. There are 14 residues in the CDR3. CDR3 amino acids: CASKLRGTVNEQFF. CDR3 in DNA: TGTGCCAGCAAGCTCAGGGGGACCGTCAATGAGCAGTTCTTC.

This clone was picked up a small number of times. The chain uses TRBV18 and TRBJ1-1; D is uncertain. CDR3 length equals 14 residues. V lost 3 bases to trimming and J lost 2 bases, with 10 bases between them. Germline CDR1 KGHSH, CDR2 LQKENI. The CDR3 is CASSPDGLNTEAFF. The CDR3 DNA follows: TGTGCCAGCTCACCGGACGGACTCAACACTGAAGCTTTCTTT.

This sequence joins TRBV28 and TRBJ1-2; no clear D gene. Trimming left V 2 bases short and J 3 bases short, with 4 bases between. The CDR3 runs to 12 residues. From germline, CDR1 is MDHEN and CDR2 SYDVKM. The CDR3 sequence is CASSLVDYGYTF. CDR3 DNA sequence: TGTGCCAGCAGTTTAGTCGACTATGGCTACACCTTC.

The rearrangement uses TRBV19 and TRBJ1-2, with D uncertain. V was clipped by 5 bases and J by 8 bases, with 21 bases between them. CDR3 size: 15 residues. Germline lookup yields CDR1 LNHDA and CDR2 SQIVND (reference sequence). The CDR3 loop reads CASSALEEGRGGYTF. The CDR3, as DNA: TGTGCCAGTAGTGCTTTAGAGGAGGGAAGAGGAGGCTACACCTTC.

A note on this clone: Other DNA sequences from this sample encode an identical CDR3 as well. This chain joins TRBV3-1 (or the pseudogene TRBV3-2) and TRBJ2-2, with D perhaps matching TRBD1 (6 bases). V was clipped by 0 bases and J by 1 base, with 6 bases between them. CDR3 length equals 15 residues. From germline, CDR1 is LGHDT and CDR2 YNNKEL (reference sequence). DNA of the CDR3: TGTGCCAGCAGCCAAGAGACAGGGAACACCGGGGAGCTGTTTTTT. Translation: CASSQETGNTGELFF.

CDR3 in amino acids: CASSERQGVYGYTF. As DNA, the CDR3 is TGTGCCAGCAGTGAACGGCAGGGGGTCTATGGCTACACCTTC. The chain recombines TRBV2 with TRBJ1-2, with 7 bases aligning to TRBD1. In germline, CDR1 is SNHLY, CDR2 FYNNEI. Trimming removed 2 bases from V and 4 bases from J; junction bases left unmatched: 4. This CDR3 is 14 amino acids long.

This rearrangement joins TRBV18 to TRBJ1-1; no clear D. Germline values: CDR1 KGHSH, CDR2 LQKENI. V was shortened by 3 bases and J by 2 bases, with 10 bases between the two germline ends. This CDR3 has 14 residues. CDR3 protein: CASSPGVSNTEAFF. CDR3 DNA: TGTGCCAGCTCACCCGGGGTCTCAAACACTGAAGCTTTCTTT.

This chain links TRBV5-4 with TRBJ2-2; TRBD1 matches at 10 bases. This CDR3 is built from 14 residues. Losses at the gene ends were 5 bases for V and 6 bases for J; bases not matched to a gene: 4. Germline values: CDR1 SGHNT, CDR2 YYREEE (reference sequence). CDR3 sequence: CASSTGQGAGELFF. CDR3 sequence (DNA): TGTGCCAGCAGTACTGGACAGGGGGCCGGGGAGCTGTTTTTT.

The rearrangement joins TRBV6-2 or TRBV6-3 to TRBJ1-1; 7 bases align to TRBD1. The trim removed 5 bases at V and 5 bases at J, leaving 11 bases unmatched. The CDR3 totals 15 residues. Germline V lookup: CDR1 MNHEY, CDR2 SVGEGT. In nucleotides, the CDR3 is TGTGCCAGCAGTACTACAGGGGCTGGGTGGACTGAAGCTTTCTTT. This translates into CASSTTGAGWTEAFF.

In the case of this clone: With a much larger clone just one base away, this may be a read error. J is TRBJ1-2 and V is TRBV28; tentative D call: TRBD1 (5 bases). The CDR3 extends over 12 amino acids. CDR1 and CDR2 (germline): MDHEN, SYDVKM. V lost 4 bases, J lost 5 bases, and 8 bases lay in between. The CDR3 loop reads CASSSGPYGYTF. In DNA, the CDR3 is TGTGCCAGCAGTTCAGGGCCGTATGGCTACACCTTC.

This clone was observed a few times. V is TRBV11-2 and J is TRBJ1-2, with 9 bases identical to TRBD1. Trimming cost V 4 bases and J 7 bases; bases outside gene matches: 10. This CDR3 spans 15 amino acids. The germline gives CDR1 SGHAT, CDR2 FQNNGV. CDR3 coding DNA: TGTGCCAGCAGCTCGATGCACAGGGGGCGAGTTGGCTACACCTTC. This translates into CASSSMHRGRVGYTF.

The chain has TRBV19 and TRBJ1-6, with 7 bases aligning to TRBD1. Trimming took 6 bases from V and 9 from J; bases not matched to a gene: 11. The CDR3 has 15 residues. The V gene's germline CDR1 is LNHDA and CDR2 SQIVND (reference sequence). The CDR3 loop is CASRVTGEVSSPLHF. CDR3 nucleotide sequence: TGTGCCAGTAGGGTTACAGGGGAAGTAAGTTCACCCCTCCACTTT.

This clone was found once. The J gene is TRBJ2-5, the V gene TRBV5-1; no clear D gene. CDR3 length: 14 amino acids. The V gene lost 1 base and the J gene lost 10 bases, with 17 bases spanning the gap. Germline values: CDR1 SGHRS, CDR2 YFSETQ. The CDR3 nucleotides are TGCGCCAGCAGCTTGTCCGTCCCCGCGGTGGACCAGTACTTC. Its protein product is CASSLSVPAVDQYF. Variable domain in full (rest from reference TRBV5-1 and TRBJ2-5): KAGVTQTPRYLIKTRGQQVTLSCSPISGHRSVSWYQQTPGQGLQFLFEYFSETQRNKGNFPGRFSGRQFSNSRSEMNVSTLELGDSALYLCASSLSVPAVDQYFGPGTRLLVL.

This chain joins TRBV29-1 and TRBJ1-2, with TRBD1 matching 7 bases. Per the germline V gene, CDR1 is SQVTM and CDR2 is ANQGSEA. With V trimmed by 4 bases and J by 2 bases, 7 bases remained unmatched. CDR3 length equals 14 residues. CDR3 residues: CSVGGQTPNYGYTF. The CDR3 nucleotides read TGCAGCGTTGGGGGACAGACCCCCAACTATGGCTACACCTTC.

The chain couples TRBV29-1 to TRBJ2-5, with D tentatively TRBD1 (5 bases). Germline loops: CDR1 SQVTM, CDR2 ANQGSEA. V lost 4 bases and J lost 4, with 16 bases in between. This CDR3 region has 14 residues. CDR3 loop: CSVGKGHGGETQYF. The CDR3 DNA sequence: TGCAGCGTTGGGAAGGGGCATGGTGGAGAGACCCAGTACTTC.

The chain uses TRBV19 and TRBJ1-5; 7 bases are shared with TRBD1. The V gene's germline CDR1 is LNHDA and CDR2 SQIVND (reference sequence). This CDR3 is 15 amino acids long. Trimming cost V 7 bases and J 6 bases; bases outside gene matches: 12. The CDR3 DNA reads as TGTGCCAGTAACCACAGGGGCGCGGGGTTTCAGCCCCAGCATTTT. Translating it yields CASNHRGAGFQPQHF.

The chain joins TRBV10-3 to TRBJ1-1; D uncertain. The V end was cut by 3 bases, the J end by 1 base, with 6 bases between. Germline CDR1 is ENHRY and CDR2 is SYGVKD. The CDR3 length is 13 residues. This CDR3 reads CAISDTENTEAFF. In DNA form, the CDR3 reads TGTGCCATCAGTGACACAGAGAACACTGAAGCTTTCTTT.

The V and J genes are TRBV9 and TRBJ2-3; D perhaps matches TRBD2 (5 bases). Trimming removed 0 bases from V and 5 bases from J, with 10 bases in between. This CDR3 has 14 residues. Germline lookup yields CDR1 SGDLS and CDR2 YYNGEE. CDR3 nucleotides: TGTGCCAGCAGCGTAGACGGGGTTGTAGATACGCAGTATTTT. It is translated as CASSVDGVVDTQYF.

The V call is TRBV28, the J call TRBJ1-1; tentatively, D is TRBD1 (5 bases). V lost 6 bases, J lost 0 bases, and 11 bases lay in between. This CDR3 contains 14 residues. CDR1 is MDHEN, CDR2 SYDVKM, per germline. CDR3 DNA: TGTGCCAGCAGAATAGACAGTGTGAACACTGAAGCTTTCTTT. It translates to CASRIDSVNTEAFF.

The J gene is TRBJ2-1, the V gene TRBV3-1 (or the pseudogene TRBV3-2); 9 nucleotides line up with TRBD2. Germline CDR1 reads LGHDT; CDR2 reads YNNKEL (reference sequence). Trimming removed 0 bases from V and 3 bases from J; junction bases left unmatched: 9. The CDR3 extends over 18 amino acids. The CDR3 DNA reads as TGTGCCAGCAGCCAAGATACGGTTGCGGGGGGGATCTACAATGAGCAGTTCTTC. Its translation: CASSQDTVAGGIYNEQFF.

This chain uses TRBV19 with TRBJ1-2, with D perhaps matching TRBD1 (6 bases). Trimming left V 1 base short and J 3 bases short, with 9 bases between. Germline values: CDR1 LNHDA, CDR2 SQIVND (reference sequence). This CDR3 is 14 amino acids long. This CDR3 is CASSIGGGDYGYTF. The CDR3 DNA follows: TGTGCCAGTAGTATAGGAGGGGGAGACTATGGCTACACCTTC.

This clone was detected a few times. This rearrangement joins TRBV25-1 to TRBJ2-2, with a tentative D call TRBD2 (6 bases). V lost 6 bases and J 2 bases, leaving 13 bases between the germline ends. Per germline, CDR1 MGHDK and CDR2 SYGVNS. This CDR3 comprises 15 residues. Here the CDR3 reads CASRTGRLNTGELFF. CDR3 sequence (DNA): TGTGCCAGCAGGACCGGGAGACTTAACACCGGGGAGCTGTTTTTT.